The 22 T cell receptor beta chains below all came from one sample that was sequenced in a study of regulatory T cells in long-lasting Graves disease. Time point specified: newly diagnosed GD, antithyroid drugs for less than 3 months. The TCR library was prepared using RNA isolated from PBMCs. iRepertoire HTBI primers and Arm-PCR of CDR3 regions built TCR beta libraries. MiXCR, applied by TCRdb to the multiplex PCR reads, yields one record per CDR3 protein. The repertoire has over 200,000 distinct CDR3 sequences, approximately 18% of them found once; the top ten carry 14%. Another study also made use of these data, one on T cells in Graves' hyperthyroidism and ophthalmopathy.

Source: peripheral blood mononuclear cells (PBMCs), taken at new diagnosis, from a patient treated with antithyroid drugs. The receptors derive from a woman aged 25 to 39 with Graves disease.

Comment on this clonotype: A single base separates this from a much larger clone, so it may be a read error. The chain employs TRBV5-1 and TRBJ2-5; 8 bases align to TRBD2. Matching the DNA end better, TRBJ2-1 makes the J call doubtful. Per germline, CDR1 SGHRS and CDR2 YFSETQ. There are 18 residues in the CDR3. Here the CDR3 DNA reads TGCGCCAGCAGTAACAACAGGTTGGTTAGCGGGGATACCTACGAGCAGTTCTTC. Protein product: CASSNNRLVSGDTYEQFF.

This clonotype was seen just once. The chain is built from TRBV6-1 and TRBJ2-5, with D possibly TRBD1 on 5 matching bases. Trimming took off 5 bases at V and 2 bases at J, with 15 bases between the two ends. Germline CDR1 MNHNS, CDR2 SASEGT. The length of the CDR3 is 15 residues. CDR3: CASSYGAGLQETQYF. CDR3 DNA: TGTGCCAGCAGTTACGGTGCAGGGCTGCAAGAGACCCAGTACTTC.

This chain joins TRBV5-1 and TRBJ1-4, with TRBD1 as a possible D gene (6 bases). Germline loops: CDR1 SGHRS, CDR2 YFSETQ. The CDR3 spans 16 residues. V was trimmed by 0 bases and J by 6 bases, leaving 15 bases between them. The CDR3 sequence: CASSLARGGTDEKLFF. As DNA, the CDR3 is TGCGCCAGCAGCTTGGCCAGGGGAGGGACGGATGAAAAACTGTTTTTT. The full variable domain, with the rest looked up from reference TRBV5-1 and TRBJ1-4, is KAGVTQTPRYLIKTRGQQVTLSCSPISGHRSVSWYQQTPGQGLQFLFEYFSETQRNKGNFPGRFSGRQFSNSRSEMNVSTLELGDSALYLCASSLARGGTDEKLFFGSGTQLSVL.

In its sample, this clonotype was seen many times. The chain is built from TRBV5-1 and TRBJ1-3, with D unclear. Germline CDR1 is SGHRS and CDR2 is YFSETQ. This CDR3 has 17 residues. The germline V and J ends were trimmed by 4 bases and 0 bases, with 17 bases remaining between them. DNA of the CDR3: TGCGCCAGCAGCCCTACGACGACCGGATTCTCTGGAAACACCATATATTTT. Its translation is CASSPTTTGFSGNTIYF.

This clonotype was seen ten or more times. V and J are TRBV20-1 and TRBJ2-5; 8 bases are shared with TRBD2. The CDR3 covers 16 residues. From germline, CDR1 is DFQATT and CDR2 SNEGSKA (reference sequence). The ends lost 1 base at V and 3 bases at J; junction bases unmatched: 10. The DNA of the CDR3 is TGCAGTGCTAGAGGGATGCGGGGGGCGCGGGAAGAGACCCAGTACTTC. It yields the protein CSARGMRGAREETQYF.

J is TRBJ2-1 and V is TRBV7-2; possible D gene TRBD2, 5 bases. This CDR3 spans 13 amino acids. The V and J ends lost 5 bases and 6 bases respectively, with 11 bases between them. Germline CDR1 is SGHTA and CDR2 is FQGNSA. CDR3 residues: CASSPGSINEQFF. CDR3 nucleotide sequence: TGTGCCAGCAGCCCGGGAAGTATCAATGAGCAGTTCTTC.

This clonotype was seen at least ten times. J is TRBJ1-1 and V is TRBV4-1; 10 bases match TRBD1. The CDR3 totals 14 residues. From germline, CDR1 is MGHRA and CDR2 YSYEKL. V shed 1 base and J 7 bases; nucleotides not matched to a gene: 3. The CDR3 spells CASSQGQGASEAFF. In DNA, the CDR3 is TGCGCCAGCAGCCAAGGACAGGGGGCTAGTGAAGCTTTCTTT.

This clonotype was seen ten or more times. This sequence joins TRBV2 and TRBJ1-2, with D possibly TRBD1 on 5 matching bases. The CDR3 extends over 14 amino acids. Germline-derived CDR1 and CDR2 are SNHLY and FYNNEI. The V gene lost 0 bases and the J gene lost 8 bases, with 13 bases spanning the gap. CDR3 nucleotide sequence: TGTGCCAGCAGTGAAGCGACAGAGAGACGGGGCTACACCTTC. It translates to CASSEATERRGYTF.

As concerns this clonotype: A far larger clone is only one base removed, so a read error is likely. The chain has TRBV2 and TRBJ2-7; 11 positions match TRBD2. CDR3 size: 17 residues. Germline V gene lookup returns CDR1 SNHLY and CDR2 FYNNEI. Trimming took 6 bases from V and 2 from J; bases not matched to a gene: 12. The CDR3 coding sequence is TGTGCCAGCAGCTCAGTTACTAGCGGGGGACCTACCTACGAGCAGTACTTC. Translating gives CASSSVTSGGPTYEQYF.

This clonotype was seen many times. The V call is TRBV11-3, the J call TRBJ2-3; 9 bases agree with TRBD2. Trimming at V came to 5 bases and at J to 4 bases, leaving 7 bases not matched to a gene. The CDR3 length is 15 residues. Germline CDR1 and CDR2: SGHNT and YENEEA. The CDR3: CASSANSGGSDTQYF. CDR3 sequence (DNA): TGTGCCAGCAGCGCCAATAGCGGGGGTTCAGATACGCAGTATTTT.

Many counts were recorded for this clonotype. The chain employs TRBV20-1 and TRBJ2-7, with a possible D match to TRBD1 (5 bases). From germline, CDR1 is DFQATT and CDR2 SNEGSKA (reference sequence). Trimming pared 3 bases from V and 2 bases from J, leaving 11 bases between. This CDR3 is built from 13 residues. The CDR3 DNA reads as TGCAGTGCTAGGGGGCCGGCCGCCTACGAGCAGTACTTC. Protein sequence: CSARGPAAYEQYF.

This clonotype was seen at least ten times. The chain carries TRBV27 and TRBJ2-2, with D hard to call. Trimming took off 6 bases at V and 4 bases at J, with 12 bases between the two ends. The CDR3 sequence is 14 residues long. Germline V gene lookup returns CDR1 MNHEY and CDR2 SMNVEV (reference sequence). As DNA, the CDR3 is TGTGCCAGCAGCCAGTTGGCCGCCACCGGGGAGCTGTTTTTT. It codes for CASSQLAATGELFF.

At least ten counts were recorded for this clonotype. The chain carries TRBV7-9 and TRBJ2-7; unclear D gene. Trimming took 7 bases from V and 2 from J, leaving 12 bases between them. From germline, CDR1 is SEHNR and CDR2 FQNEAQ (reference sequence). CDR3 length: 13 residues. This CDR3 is CASTDLSAYEQYF. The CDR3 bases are TGTGCCAGCACAGATTTATCCGCCTACGAGCAGTACTTC.

CDR3 in DNA: TGTGCCAGCAGCGTTGGGCAGCCCCAGCATTTT. Translating gives CASSVGQPQHF. The chain recombines TRBV9 with TRBJ1-5; D unresolved. The germline gives CDR1 SGDLS, CDR2 YYNGEE. V was pared by 2 bases and J by 7 bases, with 4 bases between. CDR3 length: 11 amino acids. The whole variable domain, remainder taken from reference TRBV9 and TRBJ1-5, is DSGVTQTPKHLITATGQRVTLRCSPRSGDLSVYWYQQSLDQGLQFLIQYYNGEERAKGNILERFSAQQFPDLHSELNLSSLELGDSALYFCASSVGQPQHFGDGTRLSIL.

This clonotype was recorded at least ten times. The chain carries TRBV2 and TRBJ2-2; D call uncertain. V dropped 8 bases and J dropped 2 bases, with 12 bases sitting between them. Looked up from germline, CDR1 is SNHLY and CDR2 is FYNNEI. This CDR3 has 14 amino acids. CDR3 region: CASLRSINTGELFF. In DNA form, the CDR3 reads TGTGCCAGCTTGAGGTCGATCAACACCGGGGAGCTGTTTTTT. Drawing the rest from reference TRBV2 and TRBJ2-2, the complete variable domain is EPEVTQTPSHQVTQMGQEVILRCVPISNHLYFYWYRQILGQKVEFLVSFYNNEISEKSEIFDDQFSVERPDGSNFTLKIRSTKLEDSAMYFCASLRSINTGELFFGEGSRLTVL.

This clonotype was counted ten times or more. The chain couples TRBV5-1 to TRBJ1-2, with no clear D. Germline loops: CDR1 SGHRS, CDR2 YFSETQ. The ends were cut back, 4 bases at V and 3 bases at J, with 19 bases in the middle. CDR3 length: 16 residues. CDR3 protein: CASSILPTRSDYGYTF. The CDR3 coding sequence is TGCGCCAGCAGCATTCTACCGACAAGGTCGGACTATGGCTACACCTTC.

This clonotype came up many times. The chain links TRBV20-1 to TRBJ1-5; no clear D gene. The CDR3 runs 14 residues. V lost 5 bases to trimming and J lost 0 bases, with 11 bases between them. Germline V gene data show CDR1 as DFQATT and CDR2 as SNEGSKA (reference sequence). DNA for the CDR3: TGCAGTGCTCCCGCCCGGTATAGCAATCAGCCCCAGCATTTT. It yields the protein CSAPARYSNQPQHF.

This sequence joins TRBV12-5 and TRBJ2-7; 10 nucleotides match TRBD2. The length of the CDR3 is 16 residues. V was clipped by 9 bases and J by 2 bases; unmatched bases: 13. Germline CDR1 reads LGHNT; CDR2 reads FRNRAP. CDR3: CASGPLAGGSPYEQYF. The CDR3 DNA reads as TGTGCTAGCGGCCCGTTAGCGGGGGGATCACCCTACGAGCAGTACTTC. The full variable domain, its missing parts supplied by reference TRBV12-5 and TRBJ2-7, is DARVTQTPRHKVTEMGQEVTMRCQPILGHNTVFWYRQTMMQGLELLAYFRNRAPLDDSGMPKDRFSAEMPDATLATLKIQPSEPRDSAVYFCASGPLAGGSPYEQYFGPGTRLTVT.

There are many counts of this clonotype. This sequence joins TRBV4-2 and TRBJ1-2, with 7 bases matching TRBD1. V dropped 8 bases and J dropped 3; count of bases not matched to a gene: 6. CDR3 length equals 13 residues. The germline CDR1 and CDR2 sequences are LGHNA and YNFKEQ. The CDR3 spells CASRDSLDYGYTF. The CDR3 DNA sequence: TGTGCCAGCCGGGACAGCCTTGACTATGGCTACACCTTC.

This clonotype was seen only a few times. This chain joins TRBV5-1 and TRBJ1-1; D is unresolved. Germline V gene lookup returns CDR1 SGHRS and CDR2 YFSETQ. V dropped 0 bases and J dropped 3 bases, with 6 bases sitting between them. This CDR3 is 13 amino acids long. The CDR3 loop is CASSLEADTEAFF. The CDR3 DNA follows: TGCGCCAGCAGCTTGGAGGCTGACACTGAAGCTTTCTTT.

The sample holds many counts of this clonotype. DNA for the CDR3: TGTGCCAGCAGCTCCGGGACTTTCAACACCGGGGAGCTGTTTTTT. Its translation: CASSSGTFNTGELFF. The rearrangement uses TRBV7-3 and TRBJ2-2, with D perhaps TRBD2 (6 bases). Germline V gene sequence: CDR1 SGHTA, CDR2 FQGTGA. The CDR3 spans 15 residues. Trimming stripped 4 bases from V and 2 bases from J, with 11 bases between.

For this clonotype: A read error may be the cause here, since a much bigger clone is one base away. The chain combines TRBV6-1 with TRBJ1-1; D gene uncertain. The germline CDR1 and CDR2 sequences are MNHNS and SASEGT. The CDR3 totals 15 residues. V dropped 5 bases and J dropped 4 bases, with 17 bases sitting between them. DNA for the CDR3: TGTGCCAGCAGTACCCCCTGGAATTCGGGCACTGAAGCTTTCTTT. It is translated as CASSTPWNSGTEAFF.